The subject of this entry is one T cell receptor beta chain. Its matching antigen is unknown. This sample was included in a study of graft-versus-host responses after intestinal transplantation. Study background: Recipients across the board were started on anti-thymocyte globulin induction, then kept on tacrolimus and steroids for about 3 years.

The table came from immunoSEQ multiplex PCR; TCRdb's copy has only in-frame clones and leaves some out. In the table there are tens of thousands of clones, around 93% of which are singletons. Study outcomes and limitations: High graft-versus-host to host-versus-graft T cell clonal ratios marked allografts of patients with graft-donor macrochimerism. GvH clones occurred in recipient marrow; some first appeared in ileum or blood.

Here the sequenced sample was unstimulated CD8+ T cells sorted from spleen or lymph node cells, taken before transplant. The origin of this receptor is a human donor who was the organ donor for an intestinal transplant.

CDR3 protein: CASSVGLAGGGVETQYF. Here the CDR3 DNA reads TGTGCCAGCAGCGTAGGTCTAGCGGGAGGGGGGGTGGAGACCCAGTACTTC. This chain joins TRBV9 and TRBJ2-5; TRBD2 matches at 12 bases. The trim removed 0 bases at V and 5 bases at J, leaving 8 bases unmatched. Germline V gene data show CDR1 as SGDLS and CDR2 as YYNGEE. This CDR3 region has 17 residues.